This TCR beta chain was found in a study of T-cell memory formation after mild COVID-19. TCRdb re-called the 5' RACE reads through MiXCR, storing one row per CDR3 protein. The sample carries around 250,000 distinct CDR3 sequences, 7.5% to 10% recorded once. The CDR3 spans 13 residues. Per germline, CDR1 LGHDT and CDR2 YNNKEL (reference sequence). V was pared by 1 base and J by 9 bases, with 11 bases between. V and J are TRBV3-1 and TRBJ2-3; TRBD1 might be the D (5 bases). The sample consisted of PBMCs or a T cell subset sorted from them (not recorded which). The TCR sequence derives from a man aged 18 to 30 who had mild COVID-19 (a few samples of this study predate the infection). Cell type and time point are not known. In DNA, the CDR3 is TGTGCCAGCAGCCAAGGTAGGGGAAGAACGCAGTATTTT. This sequence encodes CASSQGRGRTQYF.